This TCR beta chain was sequenced in a study of OX40 agonist ivuxolimab in advanced cancers. Study overall: Patients undergoing dose escalation presented with hepatocellular carcinoma, melanoma, renal cell or head and neck cancer. Whole-study findings and limits: In general, CD8+ T cells held more expanded clones than CD4+ did, on average. Certain nonresponding patients likewise had low normalized T-cell clonal expansion.

TCRdb's table, derived via immunoSEQ multiplex PCR, lists solely in-frame clones and lacks some. Among about 58,000 clones listed, approximately 91% were seen once. Collection of blood occurred at baseline, at cycle 4 day 1, and at cycle 7 day 1. As regards this clone: What it binds is unknown.

The specimen was CD4+ or CD8+ T cells sorted from blood, collected in a trial of the OX40 agonist ivuxolimab. This receptor was obtained from an adult with an advanced solid tumor such as melanoma, head and neck, liver or kidney cancer.

This CDR3 reads CASSDRTGREKLFF. Written as DNA, the CDR3 is TGTGCCAGTAGTGACAGGACAGGGCGAGAAAAACTGTTTTTT. The chain links TRBV19 to TRBJ1-4; 8 bases line up with TRBD1. CDR1 LNHDA and CDR2 SQIVND come from the germline V gene (reference sequence). The CDR3 consists of 14 residues. The V and J ends lost 5 bases and 8 bases, in that order; junction bases with no gene match: 7.